This T cell receptor (beta chain) was obtained from a study of sequential checkpoint blockade in melanoma. The sample holds one count of this clone. Trimming pared 6 bases from V and 3 bases from J, leaving 8 bases between. Per germline, CDR1 SNHLY and CDR2 FYNNEI. The CDR3 is 13 residues long. Treatment here: randomized to nivolumab then ipilimumab (arm A) or the reverse (arm B). TCRdb's table, derived via immunoSEQ multiplex PCR, lists solely in-frame clones and lacks some. The sample carries some 17,000 clones, more than 55% recorded once. The sequence came from a human donor with melanoma. Here the sequenced sample was CD8+ T cells sorted from blood (inferred from file names), taken from a patient given nivolumab and ipilimumab in sequence. This rearrangement joins TRBV2 to TRBJ2-2; D possibly corresponds to TRBD2 (5 bases). CDR3 nucleotide sequence: TGTGCCAGCAGGGTGGAGGACACCGGGGAGCTGTTTTTT. This gives the protein CASRVEDTGELFF.